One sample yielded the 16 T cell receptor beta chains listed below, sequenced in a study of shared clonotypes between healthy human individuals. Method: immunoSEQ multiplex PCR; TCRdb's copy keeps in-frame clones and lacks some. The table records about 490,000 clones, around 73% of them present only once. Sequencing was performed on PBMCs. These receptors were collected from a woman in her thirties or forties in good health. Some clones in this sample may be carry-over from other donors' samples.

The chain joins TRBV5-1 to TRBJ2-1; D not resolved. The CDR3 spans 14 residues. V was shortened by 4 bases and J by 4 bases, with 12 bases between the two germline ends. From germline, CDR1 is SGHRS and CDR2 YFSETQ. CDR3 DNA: TGCGCCAGCAGCCCCCGGCCAGATTACAATGAGCAGTTCTTC. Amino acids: CASSPRPDYNEQFF.

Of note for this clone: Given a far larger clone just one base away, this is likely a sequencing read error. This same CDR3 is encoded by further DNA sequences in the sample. CDR3 region: CSAYFRGTEAFF. CDR3 bases: TGCAGCGCTTACTTCAGGGGCACTGAAGCTTTCTTT. The rearrangement links TRBV29-1 to TRBJ1-1, with D possibly being TRBD1 (6 bases). Germline V lookup: CDR1 SQVTM, CDR2 ANQGSEA. Deletions cut 7 bases from V and 4 bases from J, with 13 bases between. The CDR3 is made up of 12 amino acids.

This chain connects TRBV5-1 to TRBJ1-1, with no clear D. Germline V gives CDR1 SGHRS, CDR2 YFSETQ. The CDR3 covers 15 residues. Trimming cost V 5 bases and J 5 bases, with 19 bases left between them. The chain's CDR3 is CASSPTTAGRTEAFF. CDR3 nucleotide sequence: TGCGCCAGCAGTCCTACTACCGCGGGGAGGACTGAAGCTTTCTTT.

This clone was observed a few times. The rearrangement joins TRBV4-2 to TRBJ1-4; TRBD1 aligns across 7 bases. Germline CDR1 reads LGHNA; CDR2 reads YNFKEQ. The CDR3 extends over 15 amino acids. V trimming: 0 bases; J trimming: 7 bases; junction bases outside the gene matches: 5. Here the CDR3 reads CASSQETGSGEKLFF. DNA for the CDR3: TGTGCCAGCAGCCAAGAGACAGGGTCAGGTGAAAAACTGTTTTTT.

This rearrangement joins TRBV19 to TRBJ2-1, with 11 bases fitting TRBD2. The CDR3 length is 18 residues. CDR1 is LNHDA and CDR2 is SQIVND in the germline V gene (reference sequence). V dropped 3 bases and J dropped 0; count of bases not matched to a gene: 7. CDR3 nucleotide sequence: TGTGCCAGTAGTATGCAGACTAGCGGGACCCCCTCCTACAATGAGCAGTTCTTC. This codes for CASSMQTSGTPSYNEQFF.

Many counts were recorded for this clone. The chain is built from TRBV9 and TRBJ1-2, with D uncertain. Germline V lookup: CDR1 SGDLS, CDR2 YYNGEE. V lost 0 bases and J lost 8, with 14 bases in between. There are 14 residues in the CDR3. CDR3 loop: CASSVETGTGGYTF. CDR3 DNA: TGTGCCAGCAGCGTAGAAACGGGTACGGGCGGCTACACCTTC.

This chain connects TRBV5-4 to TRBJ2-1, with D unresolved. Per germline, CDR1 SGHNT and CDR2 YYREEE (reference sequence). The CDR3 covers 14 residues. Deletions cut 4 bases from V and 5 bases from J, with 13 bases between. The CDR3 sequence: CASSKSWRNNEQFF. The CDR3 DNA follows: TGTGCCAGCAGCAAGTCCTGGCGGAACAATGAGCAGTTCTTC.

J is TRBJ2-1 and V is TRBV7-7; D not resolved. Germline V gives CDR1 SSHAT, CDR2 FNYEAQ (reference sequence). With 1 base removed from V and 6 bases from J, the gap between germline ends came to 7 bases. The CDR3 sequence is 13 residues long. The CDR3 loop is CASSLGLSNEQFF. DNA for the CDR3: TGTGCCAGCAGCTTAGGTCTGAGCAATGAGCAGTTCTTC.

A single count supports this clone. CDR3 loop: CASSAGLAGVDEQYF. The CDR3 nucleotides read TGTGCCAGCAGCGCGGGACTAGCGGGAGTTGACGAGCAGTACTTC. V gene TRBV7-3 combines with J gene TRBJ2-7, with 14 bases identical to TRBD2. CDR3 length: 15 residues. Germline V gives CDR1 SGHTA, CDR2 FQGTGA. After removal of 5 bases from V and 5 bases from J, the junction contained 5 bases not matched to a gene.

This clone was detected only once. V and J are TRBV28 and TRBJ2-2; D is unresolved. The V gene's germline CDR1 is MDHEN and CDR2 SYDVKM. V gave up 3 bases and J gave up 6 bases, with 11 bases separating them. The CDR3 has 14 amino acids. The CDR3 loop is CASSFRRTPGELFF. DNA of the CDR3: TGTGCCAGCAGTTTCCGCAGGACCCCCGGGGAGCTGTTTTTT.

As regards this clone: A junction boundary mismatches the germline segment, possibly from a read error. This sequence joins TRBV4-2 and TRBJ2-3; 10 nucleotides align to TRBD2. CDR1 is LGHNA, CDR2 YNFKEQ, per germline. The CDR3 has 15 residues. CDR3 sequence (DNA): TGTGCCAGCAGCGCCTCTAGCGGGAGCAAAGATACGCAGTATTTT. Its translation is CASSASSGSKDTQYF.

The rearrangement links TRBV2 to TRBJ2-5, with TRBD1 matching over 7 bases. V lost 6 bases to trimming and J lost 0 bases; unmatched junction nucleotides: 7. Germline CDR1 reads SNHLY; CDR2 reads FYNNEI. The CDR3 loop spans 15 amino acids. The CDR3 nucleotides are TGTGCCAGCAGCTTTGCCAGGGGGTACCAAGAGACCCAGTACTTC. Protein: CASSFARGYQETQYF.

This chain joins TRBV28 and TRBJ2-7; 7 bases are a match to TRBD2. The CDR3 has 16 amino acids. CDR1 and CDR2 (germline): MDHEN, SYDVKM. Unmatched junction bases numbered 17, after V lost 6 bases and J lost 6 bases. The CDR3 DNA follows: TGTGCCAGCAGACGCGGACTAGTCGGCCCCGGGAGCGAGCAGTACTTC. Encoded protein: CASRRGLVGPGSEQYF. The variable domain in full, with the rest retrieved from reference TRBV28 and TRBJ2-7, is DVKVTQSSRYLVKRTGEKVFLECVQDMDHENMFWYRQDPGLGLRLIYFSYDVKMKEKGDIPEGYSVSREKKERFSLILESASTNQTSMYLCASRRGLVGPGSEQYFGPGTRLTVT.

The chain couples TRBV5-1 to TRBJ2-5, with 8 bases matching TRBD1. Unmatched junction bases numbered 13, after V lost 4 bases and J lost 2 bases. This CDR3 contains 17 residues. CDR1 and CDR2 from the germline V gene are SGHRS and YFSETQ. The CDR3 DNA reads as TGCGCCAGCAGCCCACTAGGCCAGGGGGCATGGCAAGAGACCCAGTACTTC. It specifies CASSPLGQGAWQETQYF.

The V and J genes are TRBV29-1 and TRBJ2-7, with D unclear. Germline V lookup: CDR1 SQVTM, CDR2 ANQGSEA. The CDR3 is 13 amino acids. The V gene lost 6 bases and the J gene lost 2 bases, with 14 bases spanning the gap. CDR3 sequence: CSVAPSAAYEQYF. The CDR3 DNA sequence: TGCAGCGTGGCACCAAGCGCAGCCTACGAGCAGTACTTC.

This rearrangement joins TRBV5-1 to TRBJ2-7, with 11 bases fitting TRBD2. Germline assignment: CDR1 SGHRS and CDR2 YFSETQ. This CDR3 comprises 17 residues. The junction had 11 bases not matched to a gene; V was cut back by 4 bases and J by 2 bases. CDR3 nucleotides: TGCGCCAGCAGCCTCGGGACTAGCGGCAAGGACCCCTACGAGCAGTACTTC. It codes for CASSLGTSGKDPYEQYF.